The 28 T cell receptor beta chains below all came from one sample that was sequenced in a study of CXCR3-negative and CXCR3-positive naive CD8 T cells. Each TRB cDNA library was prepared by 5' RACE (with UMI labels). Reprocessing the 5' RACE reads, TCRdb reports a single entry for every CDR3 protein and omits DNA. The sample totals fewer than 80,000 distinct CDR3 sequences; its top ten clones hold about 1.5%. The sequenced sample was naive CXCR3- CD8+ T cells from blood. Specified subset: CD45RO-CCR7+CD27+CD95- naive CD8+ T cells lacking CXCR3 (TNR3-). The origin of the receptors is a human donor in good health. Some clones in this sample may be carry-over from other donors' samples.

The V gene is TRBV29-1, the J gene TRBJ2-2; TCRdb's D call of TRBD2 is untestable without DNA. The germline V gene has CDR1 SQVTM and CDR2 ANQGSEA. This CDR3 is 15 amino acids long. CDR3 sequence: CSVESPGPRTGELFF.

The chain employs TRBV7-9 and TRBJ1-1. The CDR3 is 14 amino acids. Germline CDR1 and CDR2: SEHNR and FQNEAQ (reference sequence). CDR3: CASSPSKRSTEAFF.

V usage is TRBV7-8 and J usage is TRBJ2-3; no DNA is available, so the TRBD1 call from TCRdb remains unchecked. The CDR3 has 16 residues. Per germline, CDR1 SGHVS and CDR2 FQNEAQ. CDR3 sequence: CASSPYRGSYTDTQYF.

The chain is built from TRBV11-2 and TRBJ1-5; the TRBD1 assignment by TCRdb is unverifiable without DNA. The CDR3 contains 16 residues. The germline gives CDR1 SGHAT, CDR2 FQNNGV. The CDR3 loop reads CASSLTGGEGNQPQHF.

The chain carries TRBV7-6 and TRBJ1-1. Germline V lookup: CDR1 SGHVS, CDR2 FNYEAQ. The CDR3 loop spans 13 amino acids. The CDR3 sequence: CASSYEVGTEAFF.

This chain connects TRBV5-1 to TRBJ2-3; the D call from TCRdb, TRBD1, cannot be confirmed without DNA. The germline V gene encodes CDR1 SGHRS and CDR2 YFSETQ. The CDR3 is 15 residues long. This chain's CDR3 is CASSFAGGTTDTQYF.

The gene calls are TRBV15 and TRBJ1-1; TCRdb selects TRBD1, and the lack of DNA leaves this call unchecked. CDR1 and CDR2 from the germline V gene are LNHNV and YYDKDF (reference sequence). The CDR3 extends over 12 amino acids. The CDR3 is CATSRDGGEAFF.

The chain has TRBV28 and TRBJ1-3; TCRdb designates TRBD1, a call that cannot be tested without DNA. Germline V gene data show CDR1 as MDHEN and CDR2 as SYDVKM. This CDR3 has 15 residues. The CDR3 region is CAPTRARDTGNTIYF.

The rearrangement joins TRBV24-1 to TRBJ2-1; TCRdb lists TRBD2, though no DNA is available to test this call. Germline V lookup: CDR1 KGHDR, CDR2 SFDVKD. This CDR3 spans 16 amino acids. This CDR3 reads CATSDLRTSGGNEQFF.

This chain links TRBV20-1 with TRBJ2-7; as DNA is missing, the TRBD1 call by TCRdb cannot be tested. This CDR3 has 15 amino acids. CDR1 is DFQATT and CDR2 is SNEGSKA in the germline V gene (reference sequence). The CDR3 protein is CSARERQGASHEQYF.

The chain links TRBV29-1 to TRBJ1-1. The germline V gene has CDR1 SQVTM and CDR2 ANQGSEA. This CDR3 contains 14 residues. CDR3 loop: CSFRAGNANTEAFF.

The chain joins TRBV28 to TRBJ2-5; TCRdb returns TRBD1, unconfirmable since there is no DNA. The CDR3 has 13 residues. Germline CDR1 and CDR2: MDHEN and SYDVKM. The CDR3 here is CASQTGIQETQYF.

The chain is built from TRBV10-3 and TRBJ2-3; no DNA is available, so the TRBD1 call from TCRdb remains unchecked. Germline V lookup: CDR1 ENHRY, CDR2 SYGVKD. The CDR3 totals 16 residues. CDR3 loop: CATGGAGEVLTDTQYF.

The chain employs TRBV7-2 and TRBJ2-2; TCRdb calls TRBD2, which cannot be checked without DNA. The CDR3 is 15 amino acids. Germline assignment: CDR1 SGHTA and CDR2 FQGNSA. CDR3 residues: CASRETTGNTGELFF.

CDR3 sequence reads: CASSTGTDRYEQYF. The chain links TRBV28 to TRBJ2-7; the D call from TCRdb, TRBD1, cannot be confirmed without DNA. This CDR3 region has 14 residues. Germline assignment: CDR1 MDHEN and CDR2 SYDVKM.

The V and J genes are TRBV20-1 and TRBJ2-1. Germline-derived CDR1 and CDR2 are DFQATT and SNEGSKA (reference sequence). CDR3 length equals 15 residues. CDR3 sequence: CSARDLLAAYNEQFF.

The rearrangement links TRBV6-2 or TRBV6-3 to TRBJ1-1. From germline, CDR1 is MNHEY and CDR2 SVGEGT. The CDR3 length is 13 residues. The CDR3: CASSLYLGTEAFF.

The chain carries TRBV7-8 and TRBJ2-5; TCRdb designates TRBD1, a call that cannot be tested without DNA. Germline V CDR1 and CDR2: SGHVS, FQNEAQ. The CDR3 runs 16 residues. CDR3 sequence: CASSISGRGGQETQYF.

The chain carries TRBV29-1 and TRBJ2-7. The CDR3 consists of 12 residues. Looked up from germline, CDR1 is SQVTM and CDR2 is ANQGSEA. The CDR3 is CSVGQVTYEQYF.

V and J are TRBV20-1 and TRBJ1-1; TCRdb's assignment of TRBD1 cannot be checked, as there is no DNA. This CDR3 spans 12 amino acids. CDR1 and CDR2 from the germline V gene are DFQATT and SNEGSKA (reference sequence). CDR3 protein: CSASREHTEAFF.

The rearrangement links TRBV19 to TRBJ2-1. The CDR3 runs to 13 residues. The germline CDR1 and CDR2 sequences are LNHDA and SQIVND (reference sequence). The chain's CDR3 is CASRFDLSNEQFF. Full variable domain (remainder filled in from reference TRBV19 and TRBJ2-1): DGGITQSPKYLFRKEGQNVTLSCEQNLNHDAMYWYRQDPGQGLRLIYYSQIVNDFQKGDIAEGYSVSREKKESFPLTVTSAQKNPTAFYLCASRFDLSNEQFFGPGTRLTVL.

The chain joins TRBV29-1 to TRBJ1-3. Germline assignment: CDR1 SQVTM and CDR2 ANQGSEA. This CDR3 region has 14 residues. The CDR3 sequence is CSAEAADSGNTIYF.

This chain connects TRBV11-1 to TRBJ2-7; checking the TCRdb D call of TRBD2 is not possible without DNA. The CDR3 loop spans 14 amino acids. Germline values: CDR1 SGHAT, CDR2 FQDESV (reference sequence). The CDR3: CASSGDSASYEQYF.

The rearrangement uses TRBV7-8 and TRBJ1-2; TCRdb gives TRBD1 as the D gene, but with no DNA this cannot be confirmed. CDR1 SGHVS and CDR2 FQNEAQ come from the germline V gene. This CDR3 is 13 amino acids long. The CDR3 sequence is CASSHKDRDGYTF.

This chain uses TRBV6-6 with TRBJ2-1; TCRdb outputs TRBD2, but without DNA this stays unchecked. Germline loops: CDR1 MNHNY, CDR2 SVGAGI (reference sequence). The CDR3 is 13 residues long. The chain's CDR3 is CASSQGAGGEQFF.

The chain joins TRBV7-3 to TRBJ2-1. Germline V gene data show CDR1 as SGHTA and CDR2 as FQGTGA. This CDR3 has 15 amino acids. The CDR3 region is CASSFAGGSYNEQFF.

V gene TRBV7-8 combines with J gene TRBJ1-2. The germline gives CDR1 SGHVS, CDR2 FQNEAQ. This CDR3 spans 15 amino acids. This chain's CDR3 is CASSQDLEVNYGYTF.

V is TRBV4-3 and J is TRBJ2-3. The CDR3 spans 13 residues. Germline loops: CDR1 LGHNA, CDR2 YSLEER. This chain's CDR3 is CASSPMGTDTQYF.